These 23 T cell receptor beta chains share one sample of origin, sequenced in a study of OX40 agonist ivuxolimab in advanced cancers. The repertoire was sequenced with immunoSEQ multiplex PCR; TCRdb's copy has only in-frame clones and lacks some. The sample shows 40,000 to 45,000 clones, about 85% of them seen only once. Source: CD4+ or CD8+ T cells sorted from blood, taken in a trial of the OX40 agonist ivuxolimab. The receptors stem from an adult with an advanced solid tumor such as melanoma, head and neck, liver or kidney cancer.

This clone was seen only once. The rearrangement links TRBV5-1 to TRBJ2-2; TRBD1 agrees at 8 bases. In germline, CDR1 is SGHRS, CDR2 YFSETQ. V trimming: 4 bases; J trimming: 7 bases; junction bases outside the gene matches: 6. The CDR3 has 14 residues. As DNA, the CDR3 is TGCGCCAGCAGCCCTGGACAGGGAGACGGGGAGCTGTTTTTT. Translating gives CASSPGQGDGELFF.

The chain employs TRBV20-1 and TRBJ1-2; D gene uncertain. This CDR3 has 10 residues. Germline-derived CDR1 and CDR2 are DFQATT and SNEGSKA (reference sequence). The V gene lost 3 bases and the J gene lost 8 bases, with 7 bases spanning the gap. CDR3 bases: TGCAGTGCTAGCGAGTGGGGCTACACCTTC. It translates to CSASEWGYTF.

This clone occurred a few times. The V gene is TRBV30, the J gene TRBJ1-3; unclear D gene. The germline CDR1 and CDR2 sequences are GTSNPN and SVGIG (reference sequence). V lost 3 bases to trimming and J lost 0 bases, with 3 bases between them. This CDR3 is 12 amino acids long. CDR3 DNA sequence: TGTGCCTGGAGGAACTCTGGAAACACCATATATTTT. Translating it yields CAWRNSGNTIYF.

This clone came up once. This chain connects TRBV5-6 to TRBJ2-3; D assignment may be TRBD1 or TRBD2 (5 bases each). Trimming removed 3 bases at V and 5 bases at J, with 19 bases between. Germline-derived CDR1 and CDR2 are SGHDT and YYEEEE. The CDR3 sequence is 16 residues long. The DNA for the CDR3 is TGTGCCAGCAGCTCCGGGGCGTGGACGTCGGGAGATACGCAGTATTTT. Protein: CASSSGAWTSGDTQYF.

V usage is TRBV4-2 and J usage is TRBJ1-3; no clear D gene. CDR1 is LGHNA, CDR2 YNFKEQ, per germline. CDR3 size: 17 residues. Trimming cost V 0 bases and J 0 bases, with 12 bases left between them. Written as DNA, the CDR3 is TGTGCCAGCAGCCAAGAGGGTCTGGCCGCCTCTGGAAACACCATATATTTT. Protein: CASSQEGLAASGNTIYF.

This sequence joins TRBV4-1 and TRBJ1-1, with a possible D match to TRBD1 (6 bases). V shed 1 base and J shed 5 bases, with 11 bases lying between them. This CDR3 region has 14 residues. Germline V gene sequence: CDR1 MGHRA, CDR2 YSYEKL. This CDR3 is CASSQGGRNTEAFF. CDR3 nucleotide sequence: TGCGCCAGCAGCCAAGGGGGGCGAAATACTGAAGCTTTCTTT.

The rearrangement uses TRBV2 and TRBJ1-2; D call uncertain. Between the trimmed V and J ends, which lost 2 bases and 5 bases, there was a span of 15 bases. CDR1 and CDR2 (germline): SNHLY, FYNNEI. CDR3 length: 15 residues. DNA for the CDR3: TGTGCCAGCAGTGAATATAGAGCCAGTCCTTATGGCTACACCTTC. Amino acids: CASSEYRASPYGYTF.

This chain joins TRBV18 and TRBJ2-7, with 8 bases identical to TRBD2. CDR1 and CDR2 (germline): KGHSH, LQKENI. This CDR3 has 15 amino acids. Trimming cost V 1 base and J 5 bases; bases outside gene matches: 7. The CDR3 is CASSPHLSGEDEQYF. CDR3 coding DNA: TGTGCCAGCTCACCACACCTTAGCGGGGAAGACGAGCAGTACTTC. Full variable domain (outside the CDR3, taken from reference TRBV18 and TRBJ2-7): NAGVMQNPRHLVRRRGQEARLRCSPMKGHSHVYWYRQLPEEGLKFMVYLQKENIIDESGMPKERFSAEFPKEGPSILRIQQVVRGDSAAYFCASSPHLSGEDEQYFGPGTRLTVT.

The chain is built from TRBV7-8 and TRBJ1-1; D ambiguous. Germline V lookup: CDR1 SGHVS, CDR2 FQNEAQ. The CDR3 sequence is 13 residues long. Trimming took off 4 bases at V and 1 base at J, with 7 bases between the two ends. The CDR3 DNA sequence: TGTGCCAGCAGCTGGGCGGGGAACACTGAAGCTTTCTTT. Its translation is CASSWAGNTEAFF.

The chain couples TRBV9 to TRBJ2-1; 9 nucleotides line up with TRBD2. The CDR3 covers 18 residues. The V segment lost 0 bases and the J segment 0 bases; nucleotides outside the gene matches: 7. The germline gives CDR1 SGDLS, CDR2 YYNGEE. The CDR3 loop reads CASSVAAGGPGSYNEQFF. The CDR3 DNA follows: TGTGCCAGCAGCGTAGCGGCGGGAGGGCCCGGCTCCTACAATGAGCAGTTCTTC.

A note on this clone: The germline gene is not matched at one end of the junction; a read error may be the cause. The chain uses TRBV10-2 and TRBJ1-1, with 8 bases that match TRBD1. Germline values: CDR1 WSHSY, CDR2 SAAADI. CDR3 length: 14 amino acids. The DNA for the CDR3 is TGCGCCAGTTACCAAACAGGGGGGAACGCTGAAGCTTTCTTT. Its protein product is CASYQTGGNAEAFF.

In its sample, this clone was seen once. This chain connects TRBV11-2 to TRBJ1-2, with 8 bases matching TRBD1. The CDR3 is made up of 15 amino acids. V lost 0 bases to trimming and J lost 5 bases; unmatched junction nucleotides: 5. Germline assignment: CDR1 SGHAT and CDR2 FQNNGV. The CDR3 protein is CASSLDSGGRYGYTF. CDR3 in DNA: TGTGCCAGCAGCTTAGATTCAGGGGGCAGGTATGGCTACACCTTC.

The chain has TRBV18 and TRBJ1-3; 8 nucleotides align to TRBD1. Germline CDR1 and CDR2: KGHSH and LQKENI. Losses at the gene ends were 4 bases for V and 3 bases for J; bases not matched to a gene: 8. The CDR3 is made up of 16 amino acids. The CDR3 nucleotides are TGTGCCAGCTCACAACAAGGACAGGGAGGTGGAAACACCATATATTTT. This sequence encodes CASSQQGQGGGNTIYF.

This clone is a singleton in its sample. J is TRBJ1-3 and V is TRBV7-9; a weak D match, TRBD1 (6 bases). Germline V CDR1 and CDR2: SEHNR, FQNEAQ (reference sequence). This CDR3 has 16 amino acids. Deletions cut 3 bases from V and 0 bases from J, with 12 bases between. In DNA, the CDR3 is TGTGCCAGCAGCTTCCTAACAGGGATCTCTGGAAACACCATATATTTT. It codes for CASSFLTGISGNTIYF.

This rearrangement joins TRBV25-1 to TRBJ1-1, with unresolved D. The V end lost 3 bases, the J end lost 8 bases, and 16 bases lay between the germline ends. This CDR3 comprises 14 residues. CDR1 and CDR2 from the germline V gene are MGHDK and SYGVNS. As DNA, the CDR3 is TGTGCCAGCAGTGATCCCCGGGTTCGCGGGGAAGCTTTCTTT. This translates into CASSDPRVRGEAFF.

V and J are TRBV19 and TRBJ2-7; 7 positions agree with TRBD1. Germline V gives CDR1 LNHDA, CDR2 SQIVND (reference sequence). The CDR3 is 15 amino acids. The junction had 9 bases not matched to a gene; V was cut back by 4 bases and J by 3 bases. CDR3 sequence reads: CASSSYAGTDYEQYF. The CDR3 DNA sequence: TGTGCCAGTAGTAGCTACGCCGGGACAGACTACGAGCAGTACTTC.

The gene calls are TRBV18 and TRBJ1-4; D possibly corresponds to TRBD1 (6 bases). The V end lost 3 bases, the J end lost 4 bases, and 12 bases lay between the germline ends. The CDR3 spans 15 residues. Germline assignment: CDR1 KGHSH and CDR2 LQKENI. CDR3: CASSPRGAGNEKLFF. In nucleotides, the CDR3 is TGTGCCAGCTCACCTAGGGGGGCTGGTAATGAAAAACTGTTTTTT. Looking up the rest from reference TRBV18 and TRBJ1-4 gives the full variable domain: NAGVMQNPRHLVRRRGQEARLRCSPMKGHSHVYWYRQLPEEGLKFMVYLQKENIIDESGMPKERFSAEFPKEGPSILRIQQVVRGDSAAYFCASSPRGAGNEKLFFGSGTQLSVL.

This chain uses TRBV6-5 with TRBJ2-5; D is ambiguous. Gene TRBJ2-7 matches the end of the DNA better, so the J call may be wrong. Germline V gene sequence: CDR1 MNHEY, CDR2 SVGAGI. The CDR3 totals 13 residues. The CDR3 DNA sequence: TGTGCCAGCAGTCCGACGGATGGATACGAGCAGTACTTC. This translates into CASSPTDGYEQYF.

The chain combines TRBV2 with TRBJ2-3, with 7 bases lining up with TRBD2. This CDR3 contains 19 residues. Germline CDR1 and CDR2: SNHLY and FYNNEI. V dropped 6 bases and J dropped 0; count of bases not matched to a gene: 18. CDR3 in DNA: TGTGCCAGCAGCTATAGTGGGAGCGGGATAACAACTAGCACAGATACGCAGTATTTT. It translates to CASSYSGSGITTSTDTQYF.

J is TRBJ2-1 and V is TRBV5-1, with 12 bases aligning to TRBD2. Trimming took 4 bases from V and 4 from J; bases not matched to a gene: 6. Germline CDR1 and CDR2: SGHRS and YFSETQ. This CDR3 has 16 amino acids. Here the CDR3 DNA reads TGCGCCAGCAGCCCGACACTAGCGGGAGGTTACAATGAGCAGTTCTTC. Translated: CASSPTLAGGYNEQFF.

A few counts support this clone. The chain joins TRBV7-2 to TRBJ2-3; D remains ambiguous. The germline gives CDR1 SGHTA, CDR2 FQGNSA. This CDR3 spans 14 amino acids. The V end was cut by 1 base, the J end by 4 bases, with 9 bases between. The CDR3 DNA follows: TGTGCCAGCAGCTTAGGAAGCCATTCAGATACGCAGTATTTT. This sequence encodes CASSLGSHSDTQYF.

This chain connects TRBV28 to TRBJ1-2, with TRBD1 matching 12 bases. The germline CDR1 and CDR2 sequences are MDHEN and SYDVKM. The CDR3 runs to 16 residues. V was pared by 5 bases and J by 2 bases, with 6 bases of the junction left unmatched. The CDR3: CASSPGQGARNYGYTF. DNA of the CDR3: TGTGCCAGCAGTCCGGGACAGGGGGCGAGAAACTATGGCTACACCTTC.

Within the sample, this clone is medium-sized (0.01 to 0.1%). This chain connects TRBV30 to TRBJ1-3, with D perhaps TRBD1 (5 bases). The CDR3 spans 15 residues. Germline V gives CDR1 GTSNPN, CDR2 SVGIG (reference sequence). V was clipped by 2 bases and J by 0 bases, with 11 bases between them. The CDR3 nucleotides read TGTGCCTGGAGTCGACTAGGGGCCTCTGGAAACACCATATATTTT. It specifies CAWSRLGASGNTIYF.